The TCR beta chain described here comes from a study of identical twins. Study outcomes and limitations: In zero-insertion analyses, partial confounding could arise from invariant MAIT and iNKT cells. In cord blood, abundant beta clonotypes had fewer insertions; memory showed no trend.

Details on this clonotype: Its antigen is not known.

A universal primer site came from template switching; cDNA carried unique molecular identifiers. TCRdb recomputed calls from the 5' RACE reads with MiXCR, one row per CDR3 protein. Found here are 280,000 or so distinct CDR3 sequences, about 8.3% of them singletons; the top ten hold 2.1%. Germline V gene data show CDR1 as MDHEN and CDR2 as SYDVKM. The CDR3 length is 18 residues. Losses at the gene ends were 1 base for V and 3 bases for J; bases not matched to a gene: 11. These same data were also listed under a study on yellow fever vaccine responses in identical twins.

The chain recombines TRBV28 with TRBJ2-7; the match to TRBD2 covers 11 bases. The specimen sequenced was memory (CD45RO+) T cells sorted from blood. The clonotype originates from a woman younger than 35 in good health. CDR3 amino acids: CASSLSLAGVTYNYEQYF. The CDR3 DNA reads as TGTGCCAGCAGTTTATCACTAGCGGGAGTAACCTATAACTACGAGCAGTACTTC.